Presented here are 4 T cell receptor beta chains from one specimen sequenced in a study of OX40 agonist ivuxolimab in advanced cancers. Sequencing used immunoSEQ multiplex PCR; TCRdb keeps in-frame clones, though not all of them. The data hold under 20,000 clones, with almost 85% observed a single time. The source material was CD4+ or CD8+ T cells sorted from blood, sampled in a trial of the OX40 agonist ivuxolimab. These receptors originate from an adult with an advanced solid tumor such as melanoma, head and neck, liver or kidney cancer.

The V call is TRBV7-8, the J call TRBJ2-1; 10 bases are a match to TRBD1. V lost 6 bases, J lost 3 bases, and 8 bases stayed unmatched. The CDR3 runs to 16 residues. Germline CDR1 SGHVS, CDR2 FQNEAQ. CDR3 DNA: TGTGCCAGCAGGTTCGCCGGGACAGGGGACTACAATGAGCAGTTCTTC. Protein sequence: CASRFAGTGDYNEQFF.

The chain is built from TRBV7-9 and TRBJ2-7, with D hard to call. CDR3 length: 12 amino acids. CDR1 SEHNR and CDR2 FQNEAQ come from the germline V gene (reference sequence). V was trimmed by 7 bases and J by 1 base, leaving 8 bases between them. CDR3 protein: CASIGPSYEQYF. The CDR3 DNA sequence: TGTGCCAGCATCGGGCCTTCCTACGAGCAGTACTTC.

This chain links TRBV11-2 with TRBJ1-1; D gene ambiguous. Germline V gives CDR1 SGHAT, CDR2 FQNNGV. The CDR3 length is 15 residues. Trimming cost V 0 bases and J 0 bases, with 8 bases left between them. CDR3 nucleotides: TGTGCCAGCAGCTTAGATAGGCGGATGAACACTGAAGCTTTCTTT. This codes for CASSLDRRMNTEAFF.

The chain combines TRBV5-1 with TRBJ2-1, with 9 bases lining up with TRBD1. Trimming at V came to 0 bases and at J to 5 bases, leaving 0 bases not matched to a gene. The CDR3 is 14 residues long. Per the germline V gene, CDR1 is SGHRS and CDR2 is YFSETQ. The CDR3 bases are TGCGCCAGCAGCTTGGGACAGGGGGACAATGAGCAGTTCTTC. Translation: CASSLGQGDNEQFF. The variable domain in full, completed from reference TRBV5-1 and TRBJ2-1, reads KAGVTQTPRYLIKTRGQQVTLSCSPISGHRSVSWYQQTPGQGLQFLFEYFSETQRNKGNFPGRFSGRQFSNSRSEMNVSTLELGDSALYLCASSLGQGDNEQFFGPGTRLTVL.